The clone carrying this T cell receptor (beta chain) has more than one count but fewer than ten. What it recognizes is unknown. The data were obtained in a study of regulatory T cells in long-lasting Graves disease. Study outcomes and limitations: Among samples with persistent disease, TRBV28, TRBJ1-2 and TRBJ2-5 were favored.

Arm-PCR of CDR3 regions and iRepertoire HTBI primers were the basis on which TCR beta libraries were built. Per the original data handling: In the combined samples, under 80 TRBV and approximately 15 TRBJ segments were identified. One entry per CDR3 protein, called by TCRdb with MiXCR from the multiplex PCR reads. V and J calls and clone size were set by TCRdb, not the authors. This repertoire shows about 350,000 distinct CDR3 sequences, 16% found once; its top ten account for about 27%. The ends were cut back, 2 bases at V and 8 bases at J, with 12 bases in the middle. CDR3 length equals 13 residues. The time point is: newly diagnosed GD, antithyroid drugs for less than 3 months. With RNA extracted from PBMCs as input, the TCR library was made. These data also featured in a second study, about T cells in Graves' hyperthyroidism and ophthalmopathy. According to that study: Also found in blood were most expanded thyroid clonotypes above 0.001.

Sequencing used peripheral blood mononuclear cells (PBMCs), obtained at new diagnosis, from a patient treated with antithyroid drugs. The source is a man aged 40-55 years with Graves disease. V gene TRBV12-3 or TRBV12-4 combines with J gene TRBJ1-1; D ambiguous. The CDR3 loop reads CASSLSRMREAFF. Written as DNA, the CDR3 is TGTGCCAGCAGTTTAAGCAGGATGAGAGAAGCTTTCTTT.